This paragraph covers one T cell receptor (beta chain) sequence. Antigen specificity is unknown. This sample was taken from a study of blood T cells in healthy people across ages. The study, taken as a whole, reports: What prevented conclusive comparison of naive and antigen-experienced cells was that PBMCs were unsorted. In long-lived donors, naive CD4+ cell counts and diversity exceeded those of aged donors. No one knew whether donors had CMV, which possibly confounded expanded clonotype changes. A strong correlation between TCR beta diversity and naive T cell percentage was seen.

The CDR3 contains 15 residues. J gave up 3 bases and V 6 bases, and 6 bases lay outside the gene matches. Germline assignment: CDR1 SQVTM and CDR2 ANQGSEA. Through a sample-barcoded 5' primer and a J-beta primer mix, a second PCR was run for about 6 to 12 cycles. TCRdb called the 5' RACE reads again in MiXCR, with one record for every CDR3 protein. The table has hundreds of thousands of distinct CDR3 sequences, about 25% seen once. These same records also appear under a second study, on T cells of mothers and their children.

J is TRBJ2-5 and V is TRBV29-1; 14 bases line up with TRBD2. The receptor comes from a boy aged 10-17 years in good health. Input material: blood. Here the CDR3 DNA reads TGCAGCGTCTACGGACTAGCGGGAGGAAAAGAGACCCAGTACTTC. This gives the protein CSVYGLAGGKETQYF.